This is a list of T cell receptor beta chains from one sample in a study of shared clonotypes between healthy human individuals. Sequencing used immunoSEQ multiplex PCR; TCRdb keeps in-frame clones, though not all of them. The sample has 2 million to 2.5 million clones, approximately 95% seen once. The material sequenced was naive CD4+ T cells from PBMCs. Receptors were obtained from a man aged 18 to 29 in good health. Some clones in this sample may be carry-over from other donors' samples. Each CDR3 is given with its conserved first and last residue. Fields, in order: J gene, V gene, clone size, D gene, CDR3 protein, CDR3 DNA. A D gene is named only where the DNA matches it firmly. The listing skips clone size in some rows; elsewhere it reads once, few, many or a size class.

TRBJ1-1 | TRBV5-3 | few | . | CARTVRMNTEAFF | TGTGCCAGAACGGTAAGGATGAACACTGAAGCTTTCTTT
TRBJ2-4 | TRBV18 | once | . | CASSPPGQGSLLGNIQYF | TGTGCCAGCTCACCGCCCGGGCAGGGTAGTCTCTTAGGAAACATTCAGTACTTC
TRBJ2-5 | TRBV28 | . | . | CASRKSGRGETQYF | TGTGCCAGCAGGAAATCGGGCAGGGGAGAGACCCAGTACTTC
TRBJ2-1 | TRBV27 | . | TRBD2 | CASSWSLLAGGPKYNEQFF | TGTGCCAGCAGTTGGTCCCTATTAGCGGGAGGCCCTAAGTACAATGAGCAGTTCTTC
TRBJ2-7 | TRBV18 | . | TRBD1 | CASSPSTGSEQYF | TGTGCCAGCTCACCCTCGACAGGGAGCGAGCAGTACTTC
TRBJ2-7 | TRBV5-1 | . | TRBD2 | CASRPGTSYEQYF | TGCGCCAGCAGACCCGGGACTAGCTACGAGCAGTACTTC
TRBJ1-2 | TRBV2 | . | . | CASSVEENYGYTF | TGTGCCAGCAGTGTTGAGGAGAACTATGGCTACACCTTC
TRBJ2-2 | TRBV14 | . | . | CASSTPNTGELFF | TGTGCCAGCAGCACACCGAACACCGGGGAGCTGTTTTTT
TRBJ2-1 | TRBV4-3 | . | TRBD2 | CASSQVGRERQFF | TGCGCCAGCAGCCAAGTCGGGAGGGAGAGGCAGTTCTTC
TRBJ2-5 | TRBV7-3 | . | TRBD2 | CASSLLGLAGETQYF | TGTGCCAGCAGCTTACTCGGACTAGCGGGTGAGACCCAGTACTTC
TRBJ2-3 | TRBV18 | . | . | CASSPNQGEADTQYF | TGTGCCAGCTCACCCAATCAGGGGGAGGCAGATACGCAGTATTTT
TRBJ2-1 | TRBV7-6 | . | TRBD1 | CASSFGTGDYNEQFF | TGTGCCAGCAGCTTTGGGACAGGGGATTACAATGAGCAGTTCTTC
TRBJ2-6 | TRBV28 | . | . | CASSPPGAAGANVLTF | TGTGCCAGCAGCCCCCCGGGGGCCGCTGGGGCCAACGTCCTGACTTTC
TRBJ2-7 | TRBV14 | . | . | CASSNTTRRAGEQYF | TGTGCCAGCAGCAATACCACCAGGAGGGCAGGCGAGCAGTACTTC
TRBJ2-1 | TRBV7-2 | . | . | CASRKGPNNEQFF | TGTGCCAGTCGGAAGGGGCCAAACAATGAGCAGTTCTTC
TRBJ2-1 | TRBV5-1 | . | TRBD2 | CASSFSGNQIEQFF | TGCGCCAGCAGTTTTAGCGGGAATCAAATTGAGCAGTTCTTC
TRBJ1-4 | TRBV2 | . | . | CASSERPAQIREKLFF | TGTGCCAGCAGTGAACGACCGGCCCAAATACGTGAAAAACTGTTTTTT
TRBJ2-7 | TRBV6-5 | . | . | CASSPGTPPYEQYF | TGTGCCAGCAGCCCCGGGACTCCTCCCTACGAGCAGTACTTC
TRBJ2-6 | TRBV27 | . | TRBD2 | CASSSQAGGSSGANVLTF | TGTGCCAGCAGTTCTCAAGCGGGAGGGAGCTCTGGGGCCAACGTCCTGACTTTC
TRBJ1-1 | TRBV4-3 | . | . | CASSQDLRLSTEAFF | TGCGCCAGCAGCCAAGATTTACGACTTTCTACTGAAGCTTTCTTT
TRBJ2-3 | TRBV5-1 | . | TRBD1 | CASSRQGQGATDTQYF | TGCGCCAGCAGCAGGCAGGGTCAGGGGGCGACAGATACGCAGTATTTT
TRBJ1-3 | TRBV6-1 | . | . | CASPTVNSGNTIYF | TGTGCCAGCCCGACTGTGAACTCTGGAAACACCATATATTTT
TRBJ2-7 | TRBV28 | . | . | CASSLFAGYEQYF | TGTGCCAGCAGTTTATTTGCGGGGTACGAGCAGTACTTC
TRBJ2-3 | TRBV7-9 | . | . | CASSLLLALFTDTQYF | TGTGCCAGCAGCTTATTACTAGCACTTTTCACAGATACGCAGTATTTT
TRBJ1-1 | TRBV30 | few | . | CAWSVDEAFF | TGTGCCTGGAGTGTAGATGAAGCTTTCTTT
TRBJ1-1 | TRBV4-1 | . | . | CASSPGVWAWGAFF | TGCGCCAGCAGCCCGGGGGTGTGGGCTTGGGGGGCTTTCTTT
TRBJ2-7 | TRBV5-1 | . | . | CASSLSVGVISYEQYF | TGCGCCAGCAGCTTGTCGGTAGGGGTGATCTCCTACGAGCAGTACTTC
TRBJ1-4 | TRBV30 | . | TRBD1 | CAWSTGTGLGSNEKLFF | TGTGCCTGGAGTACCGGGACAGGCCTTGGGTCTAATGAAAAACTGTTTTTT
TRBJ1-5 | TRBV28 | . | . | CASASRYSSRTQPQHF | TGTGCCAGCGCGAGCCGATATAGTTCAAGAACTCAGCCCCAGCATTTT
TRBJ2-3 | TRBV29-1 | . | . | CSVEGATDTQYF | TGCAGCGTTGAGGGAGCCACAGATACGCAGTATTTT
TRBJ1-1 | TRBV5-1 | . | . | CASTPGVRSTEAFF | TGCGCCAGCACGCCCGGGGTCCGGAGCACTGAAGCTTTCTTT
TRBJ1-3 | TRBV11-2 | . | . | CASSPRGGGSAIYF | TGTGCCAGCAGCCCCCGGGGCGGGGGGTCCGCCATATATTTT
TRBJ1-3 | TRBV14 | . | . | CASSQEGSGNTIYF | TGTGCCAGCAGCCAAGAAGGCTCTGGAAACACCATATATTTT
TRBJ2-7 | TRBV11-2 | . | . | CASSSVQGQGYEQYF | TGTGCCAGCAGCTCCGTGCAGGGGCAGGGCTACGAGCAGTACTTC
TRBJ1-2 | TRBV6-5 | few | . | CASKPLANYGYTF | TGTGCCAGCAAGCCGTTAGCTAACTATGGCTACACCTTC
TRBJ2-2 | TRBV6-6 | . | . | CASSSQRDGVTGELFF | TGTGCCAGCAGTTCCCAGAGAGACGGGGTCACCGGGGAGCTGTTTTTT
TRBJ2-7 | TRBV9 | . | . | CASSSGSQGQFYEQYF | TGTGCCAGCAGCTCAGGATCACAGGGACAATTTTACGAGCAGTACTTC
TRBJ2-3 | TRBV19 | . | . | CASNLRLGGQDTQYF | TGTGCCAGTAACCTTCGACTGGGTGGTCAAGATACGCAGTATTTT
TRBJ2-1 | TRBV11-2 | . | . | CASSPRGREAYNEQFF | TGTGCCAGCAGCCCGCGAGGGCGGGAAGCCTACAATGAGCAGTTCTTC
TRBJ2-2 | TRBV7-7 | . | . | CASSQSGGELFF | TGTGCCAGCAGCCAAAGTGGAGGGGAGCTGTTTTTT
TRBJ2-7 | TRBV7-8 | . | . | CASSPGPFYEQYF | TGTGCCAGCAGCCCCGGCCCTTTCTACGAGCAGTACTTC
TRBJ1-1 | TRBV28 | . | TRBD1 | CASSLQGEAFF | TGTGCCAGCAGTCTACAGGGGGAAGCTTTCTTT
TRBJ2-7 | TRBV19 | few | . | CASSLGGSAYEQYF | TGTGCCAGTTCTCTGGGGGGAAGTGCCTACGAGCAGTACTTC
TRBJ1-5 | TRBV28 | . | . | CASSLLNGGRTLKNQPQHF | TGTGCCAGCAGTTTATTAAATGGGGGCAGAACCTTAAAGAATCAGCCCCAGCATTTT
TRBJ1-5 | TRBV7-9 | . | . | CASSLERGGTNQPQHF | TGTGCCAGCAGCTTAGAACGGGGGGGTACCAATCAGCCCCAGCATTTT
TRBJ2-4 | TRBV7-9 | . | . | CASSLVRGAAKNIQYF | TGTGCCAGCAGCTTAGTGAGGGGCGCAGCCAAAAACATTCAGTACTTC
TRBJ2-2 | TRBV5-1 | . | . | CASSSFLNTGELFF | TGCGCCAGCAGCTCCTTCCTCAACACCGGGGAGCTGTTTTTT
TRBJ1-4 | TRBV7-2 | . | TRBD1 | CASSSRTGPTEKLFF | TGTGCCAGCAGCAGCCGGACAGGCCCTACTGAAAAACTGTTTTTT
TRBJ2-1 | TRBV19 | once | TRBD2 | CASRLVAGSYNEQFF | TGTGCCAGTAGGCTCGTAGCGGGATCCTACAATGAGCAGTTCTTC
TRBJ1-5 | TRBV28 | few | . | CASSPISQPQHF | TGTGCCAGCAGCCCTATTTCTCAGCCCCAGCATTTT
TRBJ1-1 | TRBV7-9 | . | TRBD1 | CASSRQGGTEAFF | TGTGCCAGCAGCCGACAGGGGGGAACTGAAGCTTTCTTT
TRBJ1-2 | TRBV5-1 | . | . | CASSLTGDYGYTF | TGCGCCAGCAGCTTGACGGGGGACTATGGCTACACCTTC
TRBJ1-1 | TRBV14 | . | . | CASSPRGGNTEAFF | TGTGCCAGCAGCCCAAGGGGCGGGAACACTGAAGCTTTCTTT
TRBJ1-1 | TRBV6-5 | . | . | CASSNPQGMNTEAFF | TGTGCCAGCAGTAACCCTCAGGGGATGAACACTGAAGCTTTCTTT
TRBJ1-5 | TRBV21-1 | . | . | CASSKVEICPGSLKEHF | TGTGCCAGCAGCAAAGTCGAAATATGTCCGGGATCTCTCAAGGAGCATTTT
TRBJ2-3 | TRBV7-3 | . | . | CASSLGDAGTDTQYF | TGTGCCAGCAGCTTAGGGGACGCTGGCACAGATACGCAGTATTTT
TRBJ2-7 | TRBV21-1 | . | . | CASSKESTDSGTYEQYF | TGTGCCAGCAGCAAAGAGTCCACCGATAGCGGGACCTACGAGCAGTACTTC
TRBJ2-5 | TRBV5-6 | once | TRBD2 | CASSLVETSGRLEETQYF | TGTGCCAGCAGCTTGGTCGAAACTAGCGGGAGATTAGAAGAGACCCAGTACTTC
TRBJ2-3 | TRBV28 | . | . | CASIFRGTGYTDTQYF | TGTGCCAGCATTTTCCGGGGAACAGGGTACACAGATACGCAGTATTTT
TRBJ2-6 | TRBV6-1 | . | TRBD1 | CASRPGQTGANVLTF | TGTGCCAGCAGACCGGGACAGACTGGGGCCAACGTCCTGACTTTC